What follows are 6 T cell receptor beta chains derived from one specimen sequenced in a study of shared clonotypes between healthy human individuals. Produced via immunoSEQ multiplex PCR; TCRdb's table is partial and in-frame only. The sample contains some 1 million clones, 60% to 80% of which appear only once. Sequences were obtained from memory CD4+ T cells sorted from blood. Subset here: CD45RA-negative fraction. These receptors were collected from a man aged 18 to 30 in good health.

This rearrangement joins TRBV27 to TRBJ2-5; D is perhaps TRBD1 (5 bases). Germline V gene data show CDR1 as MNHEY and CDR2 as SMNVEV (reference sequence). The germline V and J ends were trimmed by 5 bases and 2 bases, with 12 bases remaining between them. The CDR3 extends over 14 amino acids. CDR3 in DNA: TGTGCCAGCAGTACAGGATACCCTCAAGAGACCCAGTACTTC. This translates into CASSTGYPQETQYF.

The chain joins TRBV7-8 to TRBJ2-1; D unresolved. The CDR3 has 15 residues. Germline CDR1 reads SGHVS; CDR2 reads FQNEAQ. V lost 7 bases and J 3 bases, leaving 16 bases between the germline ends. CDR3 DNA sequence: TGTGCCAGCAACCAGGACCAAAGACTCTACAATGAGCAGTTCTTC. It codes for CASNQDQRLYNEQFF.

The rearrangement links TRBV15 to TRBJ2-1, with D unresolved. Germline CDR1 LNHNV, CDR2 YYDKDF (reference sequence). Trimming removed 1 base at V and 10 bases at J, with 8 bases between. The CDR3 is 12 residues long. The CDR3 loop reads CATSRGLGEQFF. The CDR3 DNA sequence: TGTGCCACCAGCAGAGGGTTGGGAGAGCAGTTCTTC.

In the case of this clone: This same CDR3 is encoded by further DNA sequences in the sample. The CDR3 region is CASSLGQTATNEKLFF. CDR3 DNA: TGTGCCAGCAGCCTTGGACAAACGGCAACTAATGAAAAACTGTTTTTT. J is TRBJ1-4 and V is TRBV11-2; D is perhaps TRBD1 (5 bases). V was clipped by 5 bases and J by 0 bases, with 13 bases between them. CDR1 is SGHAT, CDR2 FQNNGV, per germline. The CDR3 length is 16 residues.

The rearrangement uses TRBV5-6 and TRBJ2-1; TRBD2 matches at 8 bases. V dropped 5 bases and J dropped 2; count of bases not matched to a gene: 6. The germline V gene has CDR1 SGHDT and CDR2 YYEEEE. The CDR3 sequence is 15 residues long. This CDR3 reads CASRRAGATYNEQFF. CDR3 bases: TGTGCCAGCAGGCGAGCGGGGGCGACCTACAATGAGCAGTTCTTC.

This CDR3 is CARKTRTQGGGDYGYTF. CDR3 coding DNA: TGTGCCCGCAAGACGAGAACACAGGGGGGGGGAGACTATGGCTACACCTTC. This chain uses TRBV30 with TRBJ1-2; 8 nucleotides agree with TRBD1. Germline loops: CDR1 GTSNPN, CDR2 SVGIG (reference sequence). This CDR3 is built from 17 residues. Trimming took 8 bases from V and 3 from J; bases not matched to a gene: 20.